Listed here are 17 T cell receptor beta chains from one sample, sequenced in a study of cytomegalovirus exposure and HLA in healthy donors. The PCR had 60 Vbeta and 13 Jbeta primers. Using immunoSEQ multiplex PCR, the repertoire was profiled, and TCRdb retains in-frame clones only, with some absent. The sample lists more than 100,000 clones, 74% occurring once. The sequenced sample consisted of PBMCs. The receptors stem from a woman between 50 and 59 years old in good health and CMV-seropositive.

CDR3 nucleotide sequence: TGTGCCAGCAGCTTTGTAGGACAGAAGGAGCAGTTCTTC. Encoded protein: CASSFVGQKEQFF. The rearrangement joins TRBV5-6 to TRBJ2-1, with a tentative D call TRBD1 (6 bases). The V gene's germline CDR1 is SGHDT and CDR2 YYEEEE. The CDR3 spans 13 residues. Deletions cut 2 bases from V and 10 bases from J, with 13 bases between. The entire variable domain, with the rest obtained from reference TRBV5-6 and TRBJ2-1, is as follows: DAGVTQSPTHLIKTRGQQVTLRCSPKSGHDTVSWYQQALGQGPQFIFQYYEEEERQRGNFPDRFSGHQFPNYSSELNVNALLLGDSALYLCASSFVGQKEQFFGPGTRLTVL.

V and J are TRBV5-1 and TRBJ1-2; 8 bases are a match to TRBD1. The CDR3 covers 13 residues. CDR1 and CDR2 (germline): SGHRS, YFSETQ. The V and J ends lost 0 bases and 8 bases, in that order; junction bases with no gene match: 3. The CDR3 protein is CASSLDPGGGYTF. The DNA of the CDR3 is TGCGCCAGCAGCTTGGATCCAGGGGGCGGCTACACCTTC.

For this clone: The junction departs from germline at one end; a sequencing error may be responsible. The chain links TRBV5-1 to TRBJ2-5; 9 nucleotides agree with TRBD2. This CDR3 contains 13 residues. CDR1 is SGHRS and CDR2 is YFSETQ in the germline V gene. DNA for the CDR3: TGCGCCAGCAACTTGGATATAGCGGGGGTCCCATACTTC. Translated: CASNLDIAGVPYF. Complete variable domain (other parts from reference TRBV5-1 and TRBJ2-5): KAGVTQTPRYLIKTRGQQVTLSCSPISGHRSVSWYQQTPGQGLQFLFEYFSETQRNKGNFPGRFSGRQFSNSRSEMNVSTLELGDSALYLCASNLDIAGVPYFGPGTRLLVL.

With respect to this clone: Mismatch with germline at one junction end may stem from a read error. The chain is built from TRBV6-1 and TRBJ1-2; tentatively, D is TRBD1 (5 bases). This CDR3 comprises 13 residues. Germline CDR1 and CDR2: MNHNS and SASEGT. CDR3: CASSEVAGHGYPF. CDR3 sequence (DNA): TGTGCCAGCAGTGAAGTGGCAGGGCACGGCTACCCCTTC.

This chain joins TRBV9 and TRBJ2-1; TRBD1 is a possible D gene (5 bases). CDR3 length equals 15 residues. V dropped 4 bases and J dropped 1 base, with 12 bases sitting between them. Germline CDR1 is SGDLS and CDR2 is YYNGEE. CDR3 coding DNA: TGTGCCAGCAGCCTCAAAGGGGATTCCTACAATGAGCAGTTCTTC. Protein: CASSLKGDSYNEQFF.

J is TRBJ2-3 and V is TRBV5-1; 8 bases match TRBD2. Losses at the gene ends were 4 bases for V and 4 bases for J; bases not matched to a gene: 17. Germline CDR1 reads SGHRS; CDR2 reads YFSETQ. The CDR3 covers 18 residues. The CDR3 DNA follows: TGCGCCAGCAGCACCACCGGTGCGGGGGGCCTTATGTCAGATACGCAGTATTTT. It specifies CASSTTGAGGLMSDTQYF.

V usage is TRBV11-2 and J usage is TRBJ2-2; D is unclear. CDR3 length: 13 residues. CDR1 and CDR2 from the germline V gene are SGHAT and FQNNGV. V dropped 1 base and J dropped 4 bases, with 4 bases sitting between them. The CDR3 is CASSLVLTGELFF. CDR3 DNA: TGTGCCAGCAGCTTAGTCCTCACCGGGGAGCTGTTTTTT.

The V and J genes are TRBV5-6 and TRBJ1-1; 7 positions agree with TRBD1. The germline V gene has CDR1 SGHDT and CDR2 YYEEEE. J gave up 2 bases and V 0 bases, and 1 base lay outside the gene matches. The CDR3 consists of 14 residues. As DNA, the CDR3 is TGTGCCAGCAGCTTGGACAGGGGAAACACTGAAGCTTTCTTT. Its translation is CASSLDRGNTEAFF.

V and J are TRBV19 and TRBJ1-2, with 10 bases matching TRBD1. Losses at the gene ends were 8 bases for V and 8 bases for J; bases not matched to a gene: 11. The V gene's germline CDR1 is LNHDA and CDR2 SQIVND (reference sequence). The CDR3 runs 14 residues. The CDR3 sequence is CASGMGTGVLGYTF. Written as DNA, the CDR3 is TGTGCCAGTGGAATGGGGACAGGGGTTTTAGGCTACACCTTC. The full variable domain, in which reference TRBV19 and TRBJ1-2 provide the parts outside the CDR3, is DGGITQSPKYLFRKEGQNVTLSCEQNLNHDAMYWYRQDPGQGLRLIYYSQIVNDFQKGDIAEGYSVSREKKESFPLTVTSAQKNPTAFYLCASGMGTGVLGYTFGSGTRLTVV.

The rearrangement uses TRBV5-4 and TRBJ1-6; 9 bases fit TRBD1. The CDR3 spans 17 residues. The germline V gene has CDR1 SGHNT and CDR2 YYREEE (reference sequence). V gave up 4 bases and J gave up 0 bases; unmatched junction bases: 5. The CDR3 DNA sequence: TGTGCCAGCAGCCCAGACAGGGGGTTCTCCTATAATTCACCCCTCCACTTT. This encodes CASSPDRGFSYNSPLHF.

The rearrangement uses TRBV7-8 and TRBJ2-1, with a tentative D call TRBD2 (6 bases). Deletions cut 5 bases from V and 9 bases from J, with 11 bases between. This CDR3 contains 12 residues. In germline, CDR1 is SGHVS, CDR2 FQNEAQ. The CDR3 spells CASSALAGEQFF. The CDR3 bases are TGTGCCAGCAGCGCACTAGCTGGTGAGCAGTTCTTC.

The CDR3: CASSSEGPRADTQYF. The CDR3 DNA reads TGTGCCAGCAGCTCCGAGGGTCCCCGCGCAGATACGCAGTATTTT. V and J are TRBV5-4 and TRBJ2-3; D possibly corresponds to TRBD2 (5 bases). CDR1 and CDR2 from the germline V gene are SGHNT and YYREEE (reference sequence). CDR3 length equals 15 residues. The V and J ends lost 3 bases and 4 bases respectively, with 15 bases between them.

The V and J genes are TRBV6-5 and TRBJ1-5, with D unresolved. V was cut by 0 bases and J by 5 bases, with 11 bases left in between. This CDR3 is 15 amino acids long. Germline CDR1 is MNHEY and CDR2 is SVGAGI. The CDR3 loop is CASSYSRDGYQPQHF. Here the CDR3 DNA reads TGTGCCAGCAGTTACTCGAGAGACGGGTATCAGCCCCAGCATTTT.

The chain employs TRBV5-4 and TRBJ2-5, with D possibly being TRBD1 (5 bases). CDR1 and CDR2 (germline): SGHNT, YYREEE (reference sequence). The CDR3 consists of 14 residues. Trimming removed 0 bases at V and 13 bases at J, with 19 bases between. The CDR3 loop reads CASSLATGVPALYF. CDR3 nucleotides: TGTGCCAGCAGCTTGGCCACAGGCGTCCCGGCCCTGTACTTC.

V and J are TRBV5-5 and TRBJ2-7, with 11 bases fitting TRBD2. This CDR3 is 15 amino acids long. The germline V gene encodes CDR1 SGHKS and CDR2 YYEKEE (reference sequence). V was clipped by 1 base and J by 2 bases; unmatched bases: 2. The CDR3 DNA is TGTGCCAGCAGCTTGCAACTAGCGGGGGCCTACGAGCAGTACTTC. Translation: CASSLQLAGAYEQYF.

This chain links TRBV5-1 with TRBJ2-7, with TRBD2 identical over 12 bases. CDR1 SGHRS and CDR2 YFSETQ come from the germline V gene. The CDR3 has 15 amino acids. V trimming: 6 bases; J trimming: 3 bases; junction bases outside the gene matches: 7. The CDR3 DNA follows: TGCGCCAGCACACCTAGCGGGGGGGAGTTCTACGAGCAGTACTTC. Translating gives CASTPSGGEFYEQYF.

The chain uses TRBV5-1 and TRBJ2-5, with 7 bases matching TRBD1. Trimming at V came to 5 bases and at J to 2 bases, leaving 6 bases not matched to a gene. The V gene's germline CDR1 is SGHRS and CDR2 YFSETQ. CDR3 length equals 14 residues. The CDR3 sequence is CASRPGTAQETQYF. CDR3 DNA sequence: TGCGCCAGCAGACCCGGGACAGCACAAGAGACCCAGTACTTC.